This TCR beta chain was sequenced in a study of blood T cell repertoires in COVID-19. Overall study: Spain, Italy and the United States supplied samples that represented acute and convalescent COVID-19. Sources were T cells, B-cell-depleted T cells, or PBMCs; the material itself was cDNA or gDNA.

The CDR3 covers 14 residues. Germline V lookup: CDR1 SGHRS, CDR2 YFSETQ. Unmatched junction bases numbered 5, after V lost 2 bases and J lost 5 bases. Original processing notes: From reference gene primer amplification, estimates of nucleated cell counts were derived. Here immunoSEQ multiplex PCR was the method, and the copy in TCRdb shows in-frame clones only, minus some. That table furnishes V, J and clone size, whereas the DNA furnished D and trimming. The sample records 470,000 or so clones, around 89% being singletons. This chain joins TRBV5-1 and TRBJ2-7, with 9 bases fitting TRBD2. The TCR was taken from a woman under 40 with acute or convalescent COVID-19. The sequencing sample was made of peripheral blood. The CDR3 reads CASSFGQRGDEQYF. CDR3 bases: TGCGCCAGCAGCTTTGGCCAGCGGGGGGACGAGCAGTACTTC.